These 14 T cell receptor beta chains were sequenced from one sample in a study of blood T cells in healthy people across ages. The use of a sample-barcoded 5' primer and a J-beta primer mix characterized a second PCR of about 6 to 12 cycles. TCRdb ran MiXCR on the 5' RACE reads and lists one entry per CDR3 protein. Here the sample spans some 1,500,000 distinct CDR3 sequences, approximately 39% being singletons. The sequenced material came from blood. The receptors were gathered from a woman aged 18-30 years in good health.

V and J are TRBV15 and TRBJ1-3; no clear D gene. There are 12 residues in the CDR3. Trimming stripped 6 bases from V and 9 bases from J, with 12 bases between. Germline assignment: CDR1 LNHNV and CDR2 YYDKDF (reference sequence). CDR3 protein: CATSEGRRTIYF. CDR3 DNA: TGTGCCACCAGTGAAGGGAGGCGCACCATATATTTT.

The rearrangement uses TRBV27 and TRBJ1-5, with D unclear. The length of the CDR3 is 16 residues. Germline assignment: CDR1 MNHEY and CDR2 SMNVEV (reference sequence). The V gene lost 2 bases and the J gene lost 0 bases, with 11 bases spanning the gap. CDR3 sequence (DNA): TGTGCCAGCAGTTTAATCCCGTCAGTTAGCAATCAGCCCCAGCATTTT. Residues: CASSLIPSVSNQPQHF.

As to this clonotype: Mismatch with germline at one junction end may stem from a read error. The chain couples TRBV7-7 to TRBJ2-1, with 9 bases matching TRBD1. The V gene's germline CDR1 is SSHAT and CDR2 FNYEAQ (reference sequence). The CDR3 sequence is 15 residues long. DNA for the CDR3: TGTGCTAGCAGCTTAGCCGGGACAGGGAGGAATGAGCAGTTCTTC. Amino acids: CASSLAGTGRNEQFF.

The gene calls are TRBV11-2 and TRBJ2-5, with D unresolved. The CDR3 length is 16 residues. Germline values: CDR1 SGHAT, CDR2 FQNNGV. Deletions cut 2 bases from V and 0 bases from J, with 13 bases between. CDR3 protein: CASSLPLTGHQETQYF. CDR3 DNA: TGTGCCAGCAGCTTACCGCTGACTGGGCACCAAGAGACCCAGTACTTC.

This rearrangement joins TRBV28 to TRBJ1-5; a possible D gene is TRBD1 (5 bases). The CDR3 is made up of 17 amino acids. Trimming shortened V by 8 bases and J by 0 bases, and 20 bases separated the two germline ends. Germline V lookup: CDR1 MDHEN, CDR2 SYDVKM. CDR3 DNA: TGTGCCAGCCTCGTGGACAAGTGGGGGGGTAGCAATCAGCCCCAGCATTTT. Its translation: CASLVDKWGGSNQPQHF.

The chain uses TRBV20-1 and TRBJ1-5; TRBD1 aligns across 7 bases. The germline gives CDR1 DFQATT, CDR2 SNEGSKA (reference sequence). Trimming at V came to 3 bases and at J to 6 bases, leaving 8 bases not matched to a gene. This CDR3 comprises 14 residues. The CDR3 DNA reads TGCAGTGCTAGTCCGACAGGGTTGAGTCAGCCCCAGCATTTT. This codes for CSASPTGLSQPQHF.

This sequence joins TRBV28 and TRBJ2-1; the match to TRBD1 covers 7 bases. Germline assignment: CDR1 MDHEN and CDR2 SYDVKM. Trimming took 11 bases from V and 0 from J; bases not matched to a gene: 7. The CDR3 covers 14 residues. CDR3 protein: CACHRTGSYNEQFF. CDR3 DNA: TGTGCCTGCCATCGGACAGGCTCCTACAATGAGCAGTTCTTC.

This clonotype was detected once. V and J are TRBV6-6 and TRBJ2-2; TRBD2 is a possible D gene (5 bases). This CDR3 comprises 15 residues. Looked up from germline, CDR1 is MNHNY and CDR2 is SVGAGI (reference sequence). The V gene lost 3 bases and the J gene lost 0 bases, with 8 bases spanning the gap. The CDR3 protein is CASSYYGTNTGELFF. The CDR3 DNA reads TGTGCCAGCAGTTATTACGGGACGAACACCGGGGAGCTGTTTTTT.

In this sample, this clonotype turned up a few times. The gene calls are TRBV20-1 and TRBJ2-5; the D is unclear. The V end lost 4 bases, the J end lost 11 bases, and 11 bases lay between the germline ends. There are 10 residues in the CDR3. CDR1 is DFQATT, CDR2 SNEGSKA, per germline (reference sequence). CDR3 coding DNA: TGCAGTGCTATACTCAATGAGCAGTACTTC. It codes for CSAILNEQYF.

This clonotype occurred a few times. CDR3 coding DNA: TGTGCCAGCAGTTTCACCACCCTATCCTACAATGAGCAGTTCTTC. Translated, it gives CASSFTTLSYNEQFF. The gene calls are TRBV27 and TRBJ2-1; D not certain. Germline lookup yields CDR1 MNHEY and CDR2 SMNVEV (reference sequence). Between the trimmed V and J ends, which lost 3 bases and 1 base, there was a span of 10 bases. There are 15 residues in the CDR3.

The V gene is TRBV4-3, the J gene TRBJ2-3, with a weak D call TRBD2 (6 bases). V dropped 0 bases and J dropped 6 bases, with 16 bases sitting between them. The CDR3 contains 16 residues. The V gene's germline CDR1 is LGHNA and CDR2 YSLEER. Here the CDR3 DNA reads TGCGCCAGCAGCCAAGACGGGAGAATAGTTTCCGATACGCAGTATTTT. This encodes CASSQDGRIVSDTQYF.

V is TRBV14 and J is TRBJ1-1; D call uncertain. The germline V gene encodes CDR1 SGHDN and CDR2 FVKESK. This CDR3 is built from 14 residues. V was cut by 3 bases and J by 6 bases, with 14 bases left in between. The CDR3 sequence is CASSQDRRRAEAFF. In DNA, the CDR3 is TGTGCCAGCAGCCAGGATCGGAGGAGAGCTGAAGCTTTCTTT. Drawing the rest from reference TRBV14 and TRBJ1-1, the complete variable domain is EAGVTQFPSHSVIEKGQTVTLRCDPISGHDNLYWYRRVMGKEIKFLLHFVKESKQDESGMPNNRFLAERTGGTYSTLKVQPAELEDSGVYFCASSQDRRRAEAFFGQGTRLTVV.

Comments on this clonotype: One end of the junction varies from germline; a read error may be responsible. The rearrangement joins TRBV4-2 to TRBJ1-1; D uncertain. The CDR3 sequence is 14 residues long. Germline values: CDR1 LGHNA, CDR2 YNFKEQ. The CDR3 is CVSSHALMNTEAFF. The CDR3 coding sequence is TGTGTCAGCAGCCATGCTTTAATGAACACTGAAGCTTTCTTT.

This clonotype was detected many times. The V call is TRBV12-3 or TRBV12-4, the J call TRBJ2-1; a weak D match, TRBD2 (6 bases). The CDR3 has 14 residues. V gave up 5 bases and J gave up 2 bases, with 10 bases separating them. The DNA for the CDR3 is TGTGCCAGCAGTGGGGGGACTGCCTACAATGAGCAGTTCTTC. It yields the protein CASSGGTAYNEQFF.